This T cell receptor beta chain was sequenced in a study of T cell responses to AZD1222 COVID-19 vaccine. General study findings and limits: Repertoires were collected only later (after the peak T cell response had occurred). Variant regions that are unmutated are reportedly the target of nearly half of spike-specific TCRs.

This clone was seen only once. Its target is not known. The CDR3 contains 16 residues. CDR1 WNHNN and CDR2 SYGVQD come from the germline V gene (reference sequence). V lost 2 bases and J lost 2; bases outside the gene matches: 3. Sequenced by immunoSEQ multiplex PCR; TCRdb stores in-frame clones only, minus some. Of 84,000 or so clones in the sample, approximately 90% are singletons; the top ten hold about 1.6%. This TCR was sampled from an adult in good health. This specimen consisted of peripheral blood, obtained on day 0 of AZD1222 vaccination. The chain combines TRBV10-1 with TRBJ1-2, with TRBD1 identical over 12 bases. CDR3 residues: CASSEGTGGENYGYTF. CDR3 coding DNA: TGCGCCAGCAGTGAGGGGACAGGGGGCGAGAACTATGGCTACACCTTC.